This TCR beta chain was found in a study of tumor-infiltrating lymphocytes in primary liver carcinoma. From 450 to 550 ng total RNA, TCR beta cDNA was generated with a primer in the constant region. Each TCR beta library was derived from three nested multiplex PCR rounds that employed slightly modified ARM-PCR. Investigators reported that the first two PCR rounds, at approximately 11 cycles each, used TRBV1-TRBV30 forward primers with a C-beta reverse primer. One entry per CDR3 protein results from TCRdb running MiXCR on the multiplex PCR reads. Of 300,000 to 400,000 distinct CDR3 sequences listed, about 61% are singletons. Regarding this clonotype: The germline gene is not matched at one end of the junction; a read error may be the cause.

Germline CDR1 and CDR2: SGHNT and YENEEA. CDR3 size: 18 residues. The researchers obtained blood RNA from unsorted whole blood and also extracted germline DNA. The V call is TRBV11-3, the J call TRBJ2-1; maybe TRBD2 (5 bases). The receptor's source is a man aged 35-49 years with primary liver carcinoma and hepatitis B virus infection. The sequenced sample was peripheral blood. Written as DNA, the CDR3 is TGTGCCAGCAGCTTAGACCTAGTGGGAGTGAGGTCCTACAATAAGCAGTTCTTC. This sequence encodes CASSLDLVGVRSYNKQFF.